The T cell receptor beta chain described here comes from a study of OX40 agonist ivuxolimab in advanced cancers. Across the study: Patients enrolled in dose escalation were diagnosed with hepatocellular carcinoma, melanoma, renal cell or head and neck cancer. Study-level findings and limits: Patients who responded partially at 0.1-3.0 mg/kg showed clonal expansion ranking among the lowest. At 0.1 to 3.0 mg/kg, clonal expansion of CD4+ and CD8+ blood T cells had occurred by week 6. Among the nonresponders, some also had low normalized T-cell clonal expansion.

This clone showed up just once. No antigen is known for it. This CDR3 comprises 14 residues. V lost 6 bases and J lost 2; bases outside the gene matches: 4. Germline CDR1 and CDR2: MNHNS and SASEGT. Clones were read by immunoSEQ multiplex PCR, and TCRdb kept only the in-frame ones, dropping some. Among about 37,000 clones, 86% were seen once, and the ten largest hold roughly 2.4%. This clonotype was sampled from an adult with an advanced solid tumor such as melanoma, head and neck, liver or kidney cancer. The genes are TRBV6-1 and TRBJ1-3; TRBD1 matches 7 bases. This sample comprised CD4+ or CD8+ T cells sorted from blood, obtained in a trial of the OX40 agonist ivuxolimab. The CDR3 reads CASSSGTAGNTIYF. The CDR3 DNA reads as TGTGCCAGCAGCTCCGGGACAGCTGGAAACACCATATATTTT.